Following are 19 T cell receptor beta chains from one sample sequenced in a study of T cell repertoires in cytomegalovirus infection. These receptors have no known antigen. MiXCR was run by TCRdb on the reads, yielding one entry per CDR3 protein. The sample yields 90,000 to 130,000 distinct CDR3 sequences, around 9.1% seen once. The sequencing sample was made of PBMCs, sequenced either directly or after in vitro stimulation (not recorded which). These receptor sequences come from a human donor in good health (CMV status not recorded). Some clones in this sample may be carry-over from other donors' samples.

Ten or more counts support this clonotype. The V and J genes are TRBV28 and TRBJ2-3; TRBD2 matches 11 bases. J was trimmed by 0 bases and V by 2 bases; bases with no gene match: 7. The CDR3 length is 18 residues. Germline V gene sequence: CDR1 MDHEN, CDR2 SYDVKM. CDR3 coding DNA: TGTGCCAGCAGTTTACCTATAGCGGGAGGGACTAGCACAGATACGCAGTATTTT. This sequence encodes CASSLPIAGGTSTDTQYF.

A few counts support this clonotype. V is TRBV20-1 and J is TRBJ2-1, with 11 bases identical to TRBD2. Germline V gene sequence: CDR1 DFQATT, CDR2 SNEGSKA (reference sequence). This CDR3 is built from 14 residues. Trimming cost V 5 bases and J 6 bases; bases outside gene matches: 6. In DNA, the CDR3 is TGCAGTGCTGTAGCGGGAGGGCCCGGCAATGAGCAGTTCTTC. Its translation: CSAVAGGPGNEQFF.

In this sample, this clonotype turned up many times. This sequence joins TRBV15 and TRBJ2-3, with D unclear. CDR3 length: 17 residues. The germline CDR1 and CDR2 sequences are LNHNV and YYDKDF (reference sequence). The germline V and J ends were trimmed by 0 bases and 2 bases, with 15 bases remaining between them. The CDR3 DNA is TGTGCCACCAGCAGAGACGCTCCGGGCTCCTTCACAGATACGCAGTATTTT. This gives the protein CATSRDAPGSFTDTQYF.

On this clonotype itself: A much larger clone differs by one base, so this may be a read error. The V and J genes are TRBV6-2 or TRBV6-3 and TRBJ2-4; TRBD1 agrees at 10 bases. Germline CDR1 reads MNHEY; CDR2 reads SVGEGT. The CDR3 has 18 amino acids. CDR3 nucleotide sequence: TGTGCCAGCAGTTACAGCCCCGGGACAGGGGAGTCCAAAACCATTCAGTACTTC. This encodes CASSYSPGTGESKTIQYF.

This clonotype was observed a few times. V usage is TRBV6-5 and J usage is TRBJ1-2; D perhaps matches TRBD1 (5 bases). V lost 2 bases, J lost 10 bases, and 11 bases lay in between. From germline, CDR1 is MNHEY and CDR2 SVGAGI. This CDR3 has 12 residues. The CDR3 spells CASSYGAGPYTF. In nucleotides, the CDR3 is TGTGCCAGCAGTTACGGGGCAGGGCCCTACACCTTC.

The CDR3 region is CASNPAGTYGYTF. The CDR3 DNA sequence: TGTGCCAGCAATCCGGCAGGGACTTATGGCTACACCTTC. This chain joins TRBV7-9 and TRBJ1-2, with a weak D call TRBD1 (5 bases). Trimming took off 7 bases at V and 5 bases at J, with 14 bases between the two ends. The V gene's germline CDR1 is SEHNR and CDR2 FQNEAQ (reference sequence). CDR3 size: 13 residues. The full variable domain, completed using reference TRBV7-9 and TRBJ1-2, is DTGVSQNPRHKITKRGQNVTFRCDPISEHNRLYWYRQTLGQGPEFLTYFQNEAQLEKSRLLSDRFSAERPKGSFSTLEIQRTEQGDSAMYLCASNPAGTYGYTFGSGTRLTVV.

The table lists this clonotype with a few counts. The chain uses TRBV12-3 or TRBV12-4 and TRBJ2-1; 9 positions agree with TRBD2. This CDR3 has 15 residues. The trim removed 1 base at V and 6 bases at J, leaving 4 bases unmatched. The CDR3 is CASSLDGLASNEQFF. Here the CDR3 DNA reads TGTGCCAGCAGTTTAGACGGACTAGCGAGCAATGAGCAGTTCTTC.

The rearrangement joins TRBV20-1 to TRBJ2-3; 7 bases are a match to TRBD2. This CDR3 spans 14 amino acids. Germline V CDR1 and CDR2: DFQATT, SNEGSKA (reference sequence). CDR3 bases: TGCAGCATCTTCTGGGAGGGTGGGTCAGATACGCAGTATTTT. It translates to CSIFWEGGSDTQYF.

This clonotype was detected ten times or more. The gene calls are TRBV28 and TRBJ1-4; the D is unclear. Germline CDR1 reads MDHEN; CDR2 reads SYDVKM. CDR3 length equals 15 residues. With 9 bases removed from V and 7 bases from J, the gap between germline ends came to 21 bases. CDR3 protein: CASRTPISVGEKLFF. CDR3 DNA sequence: TGTGCCAGTCGCACCCCCATCAGCGTAGGTGAAAAACTGTTTTTT.

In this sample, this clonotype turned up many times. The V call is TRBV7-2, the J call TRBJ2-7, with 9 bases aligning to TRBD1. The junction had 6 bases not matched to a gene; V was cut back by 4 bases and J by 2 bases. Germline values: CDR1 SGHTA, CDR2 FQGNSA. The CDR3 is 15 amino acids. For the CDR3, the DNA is TGTGCCAGCAGCTCCTCACAGGGGGCCGCCTACGAGCAGTACTTC. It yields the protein CASSSSQGAAYEQYF. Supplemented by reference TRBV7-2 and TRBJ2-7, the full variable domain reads GAGVSQSPSNKVTEKGKDVELRCDPISGHTALYWYRQSLGQGLEFLIYFQGNSAPDKSGLPSDRFSAERTGGSVSTLTIQRTQQEDSAVYLCASSSSQGAAYEQYFGPGTRLTVT.

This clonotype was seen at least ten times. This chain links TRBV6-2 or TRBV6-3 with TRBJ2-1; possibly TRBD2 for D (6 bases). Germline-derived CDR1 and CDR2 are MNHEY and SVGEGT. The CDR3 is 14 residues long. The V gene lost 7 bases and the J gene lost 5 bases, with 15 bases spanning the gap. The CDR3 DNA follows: TGTGCCAGCATCCCCCGGGAGAAGCACAATGAGCAGTTCTTC. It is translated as CASIPREKHNEQFF.

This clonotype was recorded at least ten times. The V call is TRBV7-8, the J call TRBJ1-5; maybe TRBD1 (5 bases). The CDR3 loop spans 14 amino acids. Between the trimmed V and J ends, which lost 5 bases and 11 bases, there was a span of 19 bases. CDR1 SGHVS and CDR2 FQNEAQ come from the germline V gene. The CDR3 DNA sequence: TGTGCCAGCAGCACCGGGGACCAATTATACGCCCAGCATTTT. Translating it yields CASSTGDQLYAQHF.

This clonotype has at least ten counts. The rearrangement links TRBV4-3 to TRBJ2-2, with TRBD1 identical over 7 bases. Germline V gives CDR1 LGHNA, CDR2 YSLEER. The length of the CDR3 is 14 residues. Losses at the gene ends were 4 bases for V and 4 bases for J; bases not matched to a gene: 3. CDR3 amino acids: CASSRQGPTGELFF. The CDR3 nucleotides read TGCGCCAGCAGCCGACAGGGACCCACCGGGGAGCTGTTTTTT.

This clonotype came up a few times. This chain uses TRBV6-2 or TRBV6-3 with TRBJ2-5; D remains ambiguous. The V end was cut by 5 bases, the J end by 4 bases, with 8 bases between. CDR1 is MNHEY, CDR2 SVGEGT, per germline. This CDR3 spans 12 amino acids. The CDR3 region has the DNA TGTGCCAGCAGTACCGACGGAGAGACCCAGTACTTC. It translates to CASSTDGETQYF.

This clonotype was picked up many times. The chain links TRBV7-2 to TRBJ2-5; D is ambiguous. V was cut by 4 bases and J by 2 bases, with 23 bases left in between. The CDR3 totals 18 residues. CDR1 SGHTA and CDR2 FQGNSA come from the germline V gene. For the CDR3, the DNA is TGTGCCAGCAGCTCACCCGGCGAGAGAAGGGTGTGGCAAGAGACCCAGTACTTC. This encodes CASSSPGERRVWQETQYF.

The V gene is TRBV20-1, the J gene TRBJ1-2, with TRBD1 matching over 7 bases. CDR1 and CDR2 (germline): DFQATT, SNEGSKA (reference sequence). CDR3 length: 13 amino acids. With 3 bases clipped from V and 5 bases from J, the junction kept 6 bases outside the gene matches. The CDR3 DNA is TGCAGTGCTAGGGAACAGGGGAGTTATGGCTACACCTTC. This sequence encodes CSAREQGSYGYTF.

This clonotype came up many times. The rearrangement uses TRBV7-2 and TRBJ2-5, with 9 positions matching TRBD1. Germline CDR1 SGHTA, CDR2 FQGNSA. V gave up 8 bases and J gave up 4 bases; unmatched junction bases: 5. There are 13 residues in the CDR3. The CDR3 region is CASGPGQGETQYF. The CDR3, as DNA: TGTGCCAGCGGACCGGGACAGGGAGAGACCCAGTACTTC.

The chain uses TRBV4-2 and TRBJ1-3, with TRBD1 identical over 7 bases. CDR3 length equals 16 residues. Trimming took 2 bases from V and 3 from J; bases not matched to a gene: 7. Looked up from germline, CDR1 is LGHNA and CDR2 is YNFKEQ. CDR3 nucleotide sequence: TGTGCCAGCAGCCAATCAAGGGGGCGCGGTGGAAACACCATATATTTT. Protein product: CASSQSRGRGGNTIYF.

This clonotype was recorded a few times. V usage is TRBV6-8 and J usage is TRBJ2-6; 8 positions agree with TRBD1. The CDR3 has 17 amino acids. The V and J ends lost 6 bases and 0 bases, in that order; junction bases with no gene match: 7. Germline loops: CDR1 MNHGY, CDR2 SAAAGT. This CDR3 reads CASRTGTGFSGANVLTF. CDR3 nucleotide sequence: TGTGCCAGCAGGACCGGGACAGGCTTCTCTGGGGCCAACGTCCTGACTTTC.